Only a few counts were recorded for the clone carrying this TCR beta chain. This specimen belongs to a study of T-cell memory formation after mild COVID-19. V shed 4 bases and J 10 bases; nucleotides not matched to a gene: 4. The CDR3 loop spans 14 amino acids. TCRdb re-called the 5' RACE reads through MiXCR, storing one row per CDR3 protein. The sample lists 120,000 or so distinct CDR3 sequences, about 16% seen once, with approximately 15% in the top ten. Input material: PBMCs or a T cell subset sorted from them (not recorded which). The genes are TRBV12-3 or TRBV12-4 and TRBJ2-1, with 13 bases fitting TRBD2. The source is an adult woman who had mild COVID-19 (a few samples of this study predate the infection). Cell type and time point are not known. The CDR3: CASSSGTSGKEQFF. The DNA for the CDR3 is TGTGCCAGCAGTTCAGGGACTAGCGGGAAAGAGCAGTTCTTC.